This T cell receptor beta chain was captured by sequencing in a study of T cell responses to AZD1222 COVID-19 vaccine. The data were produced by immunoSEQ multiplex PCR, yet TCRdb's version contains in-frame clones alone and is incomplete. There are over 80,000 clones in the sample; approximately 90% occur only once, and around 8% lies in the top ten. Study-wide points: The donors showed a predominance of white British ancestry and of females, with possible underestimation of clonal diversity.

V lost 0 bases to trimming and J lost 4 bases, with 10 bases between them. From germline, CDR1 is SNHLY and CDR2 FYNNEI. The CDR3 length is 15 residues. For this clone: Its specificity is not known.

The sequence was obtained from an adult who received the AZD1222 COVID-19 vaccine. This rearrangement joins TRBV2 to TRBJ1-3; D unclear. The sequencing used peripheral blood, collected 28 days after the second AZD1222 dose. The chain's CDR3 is CASSEAARQGNTIYF. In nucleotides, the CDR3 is TGTGCCAGCAGTGAAGCTGCCAGGCAAGGAAACACCATATATTTT.